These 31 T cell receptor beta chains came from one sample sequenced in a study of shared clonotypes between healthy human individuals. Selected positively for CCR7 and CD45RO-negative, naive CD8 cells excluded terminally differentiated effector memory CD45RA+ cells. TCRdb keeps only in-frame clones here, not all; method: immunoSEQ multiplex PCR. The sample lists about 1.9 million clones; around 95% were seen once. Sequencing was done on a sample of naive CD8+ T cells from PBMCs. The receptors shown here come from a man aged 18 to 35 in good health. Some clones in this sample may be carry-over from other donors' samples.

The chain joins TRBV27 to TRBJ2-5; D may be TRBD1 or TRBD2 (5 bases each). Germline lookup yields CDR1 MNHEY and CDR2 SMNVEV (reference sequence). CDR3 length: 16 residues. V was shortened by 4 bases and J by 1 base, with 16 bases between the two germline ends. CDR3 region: CASSSLGRGLQETQYF. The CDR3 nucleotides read TGTGCCAGCAGTTCCCTAGGTCGGGGCCTCCAAGAGACCCAGTACTTC.

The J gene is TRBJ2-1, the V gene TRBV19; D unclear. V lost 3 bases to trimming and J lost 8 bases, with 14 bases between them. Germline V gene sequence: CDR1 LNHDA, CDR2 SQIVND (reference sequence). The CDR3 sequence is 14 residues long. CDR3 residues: CASSIVGLPDEQFF. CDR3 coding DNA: TGTGCCAGTAGTATTGTAGGGCTGCCTGATGAGCAGTTCTTC.

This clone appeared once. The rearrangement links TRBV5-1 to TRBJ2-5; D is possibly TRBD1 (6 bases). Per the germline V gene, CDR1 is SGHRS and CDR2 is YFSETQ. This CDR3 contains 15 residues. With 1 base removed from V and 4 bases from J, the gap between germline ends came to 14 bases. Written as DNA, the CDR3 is TGCGCCAGCAGCTTGACACAGGGTGAGGTAGAGACCCAGTACTTC. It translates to CASSLTQGEVETQYF.

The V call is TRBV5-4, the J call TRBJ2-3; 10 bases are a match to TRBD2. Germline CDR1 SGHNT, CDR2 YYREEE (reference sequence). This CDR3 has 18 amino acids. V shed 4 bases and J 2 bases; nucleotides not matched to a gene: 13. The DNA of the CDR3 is TGTGCCAGCAGCACCGCTCCCTCACTAGCGGGAAACACAGATACGCAGTATTTT. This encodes CASSTAPSLAGNTDTQYF.

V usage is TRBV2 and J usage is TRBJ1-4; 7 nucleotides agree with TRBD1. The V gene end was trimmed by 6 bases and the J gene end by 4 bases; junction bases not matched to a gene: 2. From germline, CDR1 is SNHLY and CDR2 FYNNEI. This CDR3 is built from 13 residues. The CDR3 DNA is TGTGCCAGCAGCACAGGGGTTAATGAAAAACTGTTTTTT. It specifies CASSTGVNEKLFF.

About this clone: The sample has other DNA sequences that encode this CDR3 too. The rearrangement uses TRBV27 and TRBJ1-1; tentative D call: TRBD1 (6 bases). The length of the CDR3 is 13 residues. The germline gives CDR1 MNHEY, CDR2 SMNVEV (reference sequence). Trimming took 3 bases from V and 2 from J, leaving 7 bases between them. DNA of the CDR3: TGTGCCAGCAGTTTCGGGGGCAACACTGAAGCTTTCTTT. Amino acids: CASSFGGNTEAFF.

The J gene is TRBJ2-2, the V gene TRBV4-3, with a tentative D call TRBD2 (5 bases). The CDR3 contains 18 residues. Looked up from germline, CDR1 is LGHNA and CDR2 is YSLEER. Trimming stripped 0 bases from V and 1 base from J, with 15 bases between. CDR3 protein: CASSQDLPWGVNTGELFF. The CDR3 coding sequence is TGCGCCAGCAGCCAAGACCTACCCTGGGGAGTGAACACCGGGGAGCTGTTTTTT.

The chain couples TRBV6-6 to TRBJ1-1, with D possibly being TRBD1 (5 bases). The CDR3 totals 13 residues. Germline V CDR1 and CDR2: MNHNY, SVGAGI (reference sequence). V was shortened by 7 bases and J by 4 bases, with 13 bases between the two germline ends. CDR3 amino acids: CASKDWGVTEAFF. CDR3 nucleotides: TGTGCCAGCAAAGACTGGGGGGTCACTGAAGCTTTCTTT.

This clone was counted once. The CDR3 DNA sequence: TGTGCCAGCAGCTTAGGACAGGGGGCTGAGCAGTACTTC. Protein sequence: CASSLGQGAEQYF. The V gene is TRBV7-2, the J gene TRBJ2-7; the match to TRBD1 covers 10 bases. CDR1 and CDR2 (germline): SGHTA, FQGNSA. The length of the CDR3 is 13 residues. V was pared by 1 base and J by 7 bases, with 1 base of the junction left unmatched.

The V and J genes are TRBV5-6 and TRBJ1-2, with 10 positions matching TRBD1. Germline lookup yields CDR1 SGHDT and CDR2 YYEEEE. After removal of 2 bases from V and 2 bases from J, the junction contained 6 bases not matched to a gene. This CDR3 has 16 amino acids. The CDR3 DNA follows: TGTGCCAGCAGCTTCGTACCGGGACAGGGGAACTATGGCTACACCTTC. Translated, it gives CASSFVPGQGNYGYTF.

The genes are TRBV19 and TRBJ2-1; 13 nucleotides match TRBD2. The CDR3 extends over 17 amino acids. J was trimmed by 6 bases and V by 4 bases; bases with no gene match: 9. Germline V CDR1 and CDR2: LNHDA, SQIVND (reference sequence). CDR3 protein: CASSRGTSGMLRNEQFF. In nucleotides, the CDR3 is TGTGCCAGTAGTAGAGGGACTAGCGGGATGTTGCGCAATGAGCAGTTCTTC.

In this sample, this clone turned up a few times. CDR3 loop: CASSLAGEAFF. The CDR3 bases are TGTGCCAGCAGCTTAGCCGGTGAAGCTTTCTTT. V and J are TRBV7-9 and TRBJ1-1; D gene ambiguous. V was shortened by 0 bases and J by 7 bases, with 3 bases between the two germline ends. The CDR3 spans 11 residues. Germline CDR1 and CDR2: SEHNR and FQNEAQ (reference sequence).

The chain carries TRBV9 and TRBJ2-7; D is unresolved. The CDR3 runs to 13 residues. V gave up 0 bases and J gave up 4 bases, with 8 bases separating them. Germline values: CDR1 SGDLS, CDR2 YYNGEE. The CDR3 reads CASSVEDGYEQYF. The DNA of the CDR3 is TGTGCCAGCAGCGTAGAAGACGGATACGAGCAGTACTTC.

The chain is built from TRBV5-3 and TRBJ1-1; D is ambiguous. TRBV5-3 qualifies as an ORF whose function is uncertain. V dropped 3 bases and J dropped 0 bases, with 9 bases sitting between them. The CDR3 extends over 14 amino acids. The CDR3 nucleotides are TGTGCCAGAAGCTATCGAACGGTGAACACTGAAGCTTTCTTT. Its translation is CARSYRTVNTEAFF.

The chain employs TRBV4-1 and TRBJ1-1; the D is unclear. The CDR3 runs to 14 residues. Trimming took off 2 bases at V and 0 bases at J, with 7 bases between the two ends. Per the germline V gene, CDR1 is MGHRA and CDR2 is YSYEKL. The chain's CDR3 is CASSQTDLNTEAFF. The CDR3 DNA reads TGCGCCAGCAGCCAAACAGACCTGAACACTGAAGCTTTCTTT.

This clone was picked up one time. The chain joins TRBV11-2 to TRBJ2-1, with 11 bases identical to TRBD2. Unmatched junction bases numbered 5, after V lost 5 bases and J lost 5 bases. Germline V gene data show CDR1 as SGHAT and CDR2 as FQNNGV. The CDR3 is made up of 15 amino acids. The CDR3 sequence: CASSTTSGKDNEQFF. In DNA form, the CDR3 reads TGTGCCAGCAGCACGACTAGCGGGAAGGACAATGAGCAGTTCTTC.

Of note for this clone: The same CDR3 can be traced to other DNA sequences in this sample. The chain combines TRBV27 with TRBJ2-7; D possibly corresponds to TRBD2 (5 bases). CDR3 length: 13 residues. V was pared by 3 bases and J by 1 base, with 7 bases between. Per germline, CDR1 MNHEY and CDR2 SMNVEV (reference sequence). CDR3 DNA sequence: TGTGCCAGCAGTTTTGGAGGTTCCTACGAGCAGTACTTC. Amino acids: CASSFGGSYEQYF.

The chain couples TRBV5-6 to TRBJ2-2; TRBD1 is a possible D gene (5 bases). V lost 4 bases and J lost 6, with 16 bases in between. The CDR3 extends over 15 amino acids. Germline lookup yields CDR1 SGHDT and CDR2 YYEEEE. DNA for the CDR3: TGTGCCAGCAGCCCAATCGGAACAGGAGCCGGGGAGCTGTTTTTT. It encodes CASSPIGTGAGELFF.

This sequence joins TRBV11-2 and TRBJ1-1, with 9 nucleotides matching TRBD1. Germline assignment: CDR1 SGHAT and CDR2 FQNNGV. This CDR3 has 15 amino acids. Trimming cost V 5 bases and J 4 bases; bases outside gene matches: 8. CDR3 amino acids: CASSPIDRGVTEAFF. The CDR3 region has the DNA TGTGCCAGCAGCCCAATCGACAGGGGGGTCACTGAAGCTTTCTTT.

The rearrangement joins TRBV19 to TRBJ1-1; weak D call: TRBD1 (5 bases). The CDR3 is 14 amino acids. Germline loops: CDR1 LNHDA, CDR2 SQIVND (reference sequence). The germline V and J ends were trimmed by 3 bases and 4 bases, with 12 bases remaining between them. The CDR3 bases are TGTGCCAGTAGTATGGGACCCCGGGGCACTGAAGCTTTCTTT. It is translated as CASSMGPRGTEAFF.

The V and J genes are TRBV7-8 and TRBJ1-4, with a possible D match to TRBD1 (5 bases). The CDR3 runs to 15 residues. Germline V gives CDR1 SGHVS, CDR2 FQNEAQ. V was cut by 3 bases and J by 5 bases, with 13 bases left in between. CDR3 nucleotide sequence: TGTGCCAGCAGCTTCGACAGCGAAAGCAATGAAAAACTGTTTTTT. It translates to CASSFDSESNEKLFF.

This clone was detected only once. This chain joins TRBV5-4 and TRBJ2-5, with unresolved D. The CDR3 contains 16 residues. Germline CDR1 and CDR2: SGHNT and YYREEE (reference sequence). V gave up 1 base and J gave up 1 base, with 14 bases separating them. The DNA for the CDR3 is TGTGCCAGCAGCTTGATAGCAGCGAACGGCCAAGAGACCCAGTACTTC. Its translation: CASSLIAANGQETQYF.

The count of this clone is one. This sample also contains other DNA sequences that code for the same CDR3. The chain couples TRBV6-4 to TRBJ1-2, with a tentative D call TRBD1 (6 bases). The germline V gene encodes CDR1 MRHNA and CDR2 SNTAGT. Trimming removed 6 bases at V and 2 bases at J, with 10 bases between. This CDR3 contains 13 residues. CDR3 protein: CASSPTGNYGYTF. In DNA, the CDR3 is TGTGCCAGCAGCCCAACAGGGAACTATGGCTACACCTTC.

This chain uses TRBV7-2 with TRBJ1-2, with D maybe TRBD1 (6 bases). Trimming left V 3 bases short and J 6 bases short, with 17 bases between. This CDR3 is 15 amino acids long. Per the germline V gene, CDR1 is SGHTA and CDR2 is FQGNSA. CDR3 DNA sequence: TGTGCCAGCAGCTTGTGGGGGTTCGGGACAAATGGCTACACCTTC. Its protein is CASSLWGFGTNGYTF.

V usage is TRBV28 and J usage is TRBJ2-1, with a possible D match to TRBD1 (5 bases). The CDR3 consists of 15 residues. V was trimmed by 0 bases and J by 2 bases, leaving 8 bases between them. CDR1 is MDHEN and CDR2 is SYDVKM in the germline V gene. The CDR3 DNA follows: TGTGCCAGCAGTTTATGGACAGAGACCTACAATGAGCAGTTCTTC. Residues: CASSLWTETYNEQFF.

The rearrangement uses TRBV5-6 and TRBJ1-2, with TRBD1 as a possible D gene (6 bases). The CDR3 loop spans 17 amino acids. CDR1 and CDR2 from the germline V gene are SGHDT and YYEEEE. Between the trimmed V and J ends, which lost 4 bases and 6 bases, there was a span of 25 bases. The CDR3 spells CASSLLMEQGPSHGYTF. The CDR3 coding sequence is TGTGCCAGCAGCCTGCTTATGGAACAGGGTCCGTCGCATGGCTACACCTTC. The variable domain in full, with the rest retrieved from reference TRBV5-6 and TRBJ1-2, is DAGVTQSPTHLIKTRGQQVTLRCSPKSGHDTVSWYQQALGQGPQFIFQYYEEEERQRGNFPDRFSGHQFPNYSSELNVNALLLGDSALYLCASSLLMEQGPSHGYTFGSGTRLTVV.

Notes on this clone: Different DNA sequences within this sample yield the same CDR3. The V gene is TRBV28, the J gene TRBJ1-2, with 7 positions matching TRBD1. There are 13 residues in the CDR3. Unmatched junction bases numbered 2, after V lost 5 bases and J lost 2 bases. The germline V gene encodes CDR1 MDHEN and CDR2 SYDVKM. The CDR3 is CASSQTGNYGYTF. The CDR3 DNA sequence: TGTGCCAGCAGTCAGACAGGGAACTATGGCTACACCTTC.

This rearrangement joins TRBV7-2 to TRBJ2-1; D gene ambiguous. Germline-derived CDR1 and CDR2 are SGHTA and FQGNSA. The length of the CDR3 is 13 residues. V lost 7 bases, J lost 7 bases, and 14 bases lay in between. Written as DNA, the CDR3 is TGTGCCAGCACCTCAAACCTCGAAAATGAGCAGTTCTTC. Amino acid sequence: CASTSNLENEQFF.

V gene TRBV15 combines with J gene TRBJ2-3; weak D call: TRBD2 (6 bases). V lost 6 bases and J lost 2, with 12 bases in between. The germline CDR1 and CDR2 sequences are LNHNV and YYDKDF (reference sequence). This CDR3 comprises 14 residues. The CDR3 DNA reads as TGTGCCACCAGGGGAGGACGGCTCACAGATACGCAGTATTTT. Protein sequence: CATRGGRLTDTQYF.

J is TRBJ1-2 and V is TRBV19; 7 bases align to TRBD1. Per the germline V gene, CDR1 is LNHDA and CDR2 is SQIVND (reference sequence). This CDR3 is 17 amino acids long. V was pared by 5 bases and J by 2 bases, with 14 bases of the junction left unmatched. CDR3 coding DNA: TGTGCCAGTAGTGGAGAGGGACAGACAGGCCAAAACTATGGCTACACCTTC. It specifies CASSGEGQTGQNYGYTF.

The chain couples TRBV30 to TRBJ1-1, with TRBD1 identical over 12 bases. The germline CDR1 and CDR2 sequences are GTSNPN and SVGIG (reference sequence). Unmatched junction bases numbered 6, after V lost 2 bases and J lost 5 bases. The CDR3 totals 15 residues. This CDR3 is CAWSQPGQGATEAFF. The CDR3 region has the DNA TGTGCCTGGAGTCAACCGGGACAGGGGGCAACTGAAGCTTTCTTT. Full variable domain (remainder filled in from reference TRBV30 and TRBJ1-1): SQTIHQWPATLVQPVGSPLSLECTVEGTSNPNLYWYRQAAGRGLQLLFYSVGIGQISSEVPQNLSASRPQDRQFILSSKKLLLSDSGFYLCAWSQPGQGATEAFFGQGTRLTVV.